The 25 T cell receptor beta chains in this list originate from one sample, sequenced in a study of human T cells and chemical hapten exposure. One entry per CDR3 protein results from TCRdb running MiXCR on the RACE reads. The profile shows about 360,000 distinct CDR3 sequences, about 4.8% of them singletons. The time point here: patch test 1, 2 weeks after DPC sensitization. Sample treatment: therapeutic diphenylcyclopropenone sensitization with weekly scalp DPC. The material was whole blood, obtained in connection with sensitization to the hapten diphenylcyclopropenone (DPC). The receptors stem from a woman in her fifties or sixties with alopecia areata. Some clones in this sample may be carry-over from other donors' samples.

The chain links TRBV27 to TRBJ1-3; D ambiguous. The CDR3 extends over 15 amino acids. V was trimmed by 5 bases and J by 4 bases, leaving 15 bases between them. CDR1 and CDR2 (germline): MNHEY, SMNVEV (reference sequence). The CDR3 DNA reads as TGTGCCAGCAGTCCCCCCCCGGTGATGGGAAACACCATATATTTT. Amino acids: CASSPPPVMGNTIYF.

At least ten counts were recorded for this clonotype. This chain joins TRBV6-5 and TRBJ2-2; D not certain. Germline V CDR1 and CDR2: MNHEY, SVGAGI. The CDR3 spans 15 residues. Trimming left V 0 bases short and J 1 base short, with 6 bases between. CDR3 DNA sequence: TGTGCCAGCAGTTACTCGACGGAGAACACCGGGGAGCTGTTTTTT. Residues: CASSYSTENTGELFF.

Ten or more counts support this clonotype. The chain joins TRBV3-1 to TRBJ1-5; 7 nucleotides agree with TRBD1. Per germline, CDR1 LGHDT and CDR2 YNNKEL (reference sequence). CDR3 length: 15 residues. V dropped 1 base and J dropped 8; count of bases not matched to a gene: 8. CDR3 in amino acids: CASSQVEGAPEPQHF. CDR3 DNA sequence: TGTGCCAGCAGCCAAGTGGAGGGGGCACCAGAGCCCCAGCATTTT.

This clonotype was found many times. CDR3 amino acids: CASSDGQGYEQYF. In DNA form, the CDR3 reads TGTGCCAGCAGTGATGGGCAGGGCTACGAGCAGTACTTC. This chain uses TRBV6-1 with TRBJ2-7; a weak D match, TRBD1 (5 bases). V dropped 3 bases and J dropped 3 bases, with 9 bases sitting between them. The CDR3 has 13 residues. Germline CDR1 is MNHNS and CDR2 is SASEGT.

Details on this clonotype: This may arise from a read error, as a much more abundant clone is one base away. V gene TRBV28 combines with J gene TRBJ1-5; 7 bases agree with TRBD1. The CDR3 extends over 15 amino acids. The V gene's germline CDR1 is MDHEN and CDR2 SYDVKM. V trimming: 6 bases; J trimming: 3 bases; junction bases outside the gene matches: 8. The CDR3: CASRRSGQFNQPQHF. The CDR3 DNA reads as TGTGCCAGCAGACGATCGGGACAGTTCAATCAGCCCCAGCATTTT.

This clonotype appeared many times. The CDR3 nucleotides read TGTGCCAGCAGCGTGACCGCCTCTTACCAAGAGACCCAGTACTTC. Its translation is CASSVTASYQETQYF. The V and J genes are TRBV5-4 and TRBJ2-5; D remains ambiguous. Germline V CDR1 and CDR2: SGHNT, YYREEE (reference sequence). V lost 4 bases and J lost 0, with 13 bases in between. There are 15 residues in the CDR3. The full variable domain, with the rest looked up from reference TRBV5-4 and TRBJ2-5, is ETGVTQSPTHLIKTRGQQVTLRCSSQSGHNTVSWYQQALGQGPQFIFQYYREEENGRGNFPPRFSGLQFPNYSSELNVNALELDDSALYLCASSVTASYQETQYFGPGTRLLVL.

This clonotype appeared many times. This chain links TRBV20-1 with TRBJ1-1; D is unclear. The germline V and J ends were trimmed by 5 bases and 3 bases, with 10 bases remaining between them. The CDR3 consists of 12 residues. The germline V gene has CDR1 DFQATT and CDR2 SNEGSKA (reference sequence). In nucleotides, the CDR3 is TGCAGTGCTTTCCCTGGGGACACTGAAGCTTTCTTT. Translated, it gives CSAFPGDTEAFF.

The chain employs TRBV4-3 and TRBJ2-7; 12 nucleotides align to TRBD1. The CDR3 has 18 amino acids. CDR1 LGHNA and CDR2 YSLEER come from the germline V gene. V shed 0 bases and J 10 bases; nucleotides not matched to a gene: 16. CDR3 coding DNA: TGCGCCAGCAGCCAAGAGGAGCTGGGACAGGGGGCCACCTTCGCCCAGTACTTC. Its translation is CASSQEELGQGATFAQYF.

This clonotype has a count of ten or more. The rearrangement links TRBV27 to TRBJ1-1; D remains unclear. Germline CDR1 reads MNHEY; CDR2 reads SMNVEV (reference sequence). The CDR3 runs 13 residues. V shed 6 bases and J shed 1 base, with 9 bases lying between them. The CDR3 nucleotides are TGTGCCAGCAGAGGACGGACGAACACTGAAGCTTTCTTT. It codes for CASRGRTNTEAFF.

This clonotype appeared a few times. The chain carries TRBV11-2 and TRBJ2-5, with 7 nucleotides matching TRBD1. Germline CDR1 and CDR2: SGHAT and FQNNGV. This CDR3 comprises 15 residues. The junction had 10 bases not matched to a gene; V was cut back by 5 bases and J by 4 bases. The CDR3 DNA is TGTGCCAGCAGCCTGACAGGGTATGATCGAGAGACCCAGTACTTC. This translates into CASSLTGYDRETQYF.

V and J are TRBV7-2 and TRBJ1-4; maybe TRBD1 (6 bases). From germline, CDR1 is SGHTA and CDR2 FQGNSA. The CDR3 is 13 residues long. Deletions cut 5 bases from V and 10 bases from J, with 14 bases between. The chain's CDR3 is CASSPGARGKLFF. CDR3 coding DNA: TGTGCCAGCAGCCCCGGGGCCAGGGGAAAACTGTTTTTT.

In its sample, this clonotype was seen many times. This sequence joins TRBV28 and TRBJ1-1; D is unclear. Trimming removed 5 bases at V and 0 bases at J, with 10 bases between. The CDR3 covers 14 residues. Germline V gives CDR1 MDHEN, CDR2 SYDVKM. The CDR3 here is CASSPMMVNTEAFF. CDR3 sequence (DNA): TGTGCCAGCAGTCCAATGATGGTGAACACTGAAGCTTTCTTT.

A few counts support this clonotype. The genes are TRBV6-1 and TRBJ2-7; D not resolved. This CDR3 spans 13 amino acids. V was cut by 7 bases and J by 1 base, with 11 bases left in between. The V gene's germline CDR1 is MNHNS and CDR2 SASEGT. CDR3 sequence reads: CASTRETSYEQYF. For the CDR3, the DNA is TGTGCCAGCACCCGAGAGACTTCCTACGAGCAGTACTTC.

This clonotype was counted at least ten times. CDR3 in amino acids: CASSERPLSAGGWNEQFF. The CDR3 nucleotides are TGTGCCAGCAGCGAGCGACCCTTGTCAGCGGGAGGGTGGAATGAGCAGTTCTTC. This rearrangement joins TRBV7-2 to TRBJ2-1; 10 bases line up with TRBD2. Germline V lookup: CDR1 SGHTA, CDR2 FQGNSA. Germline trimming cut 5 bases from V and 7 bases from J; bases unmatched to any gene: 17. The CDR3 runs 18 residues.

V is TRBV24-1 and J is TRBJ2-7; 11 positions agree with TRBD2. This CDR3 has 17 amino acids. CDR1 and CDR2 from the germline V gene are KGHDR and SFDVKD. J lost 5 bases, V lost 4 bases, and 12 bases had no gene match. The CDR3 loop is CATSEIAGGPYYDEQYF. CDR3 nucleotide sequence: TGTGCCACCAGTGAAATAGCGGGAGGGCCGTATTATGACGAGCAGTACTTC.

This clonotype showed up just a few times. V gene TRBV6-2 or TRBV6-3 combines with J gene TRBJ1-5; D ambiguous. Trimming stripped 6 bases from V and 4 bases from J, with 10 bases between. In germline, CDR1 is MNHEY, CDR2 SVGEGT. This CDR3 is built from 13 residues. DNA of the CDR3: TGTGCCAGCAGATTACTGGGGAATCAGCCCCAGCATTTT. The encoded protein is CASRLLGNQPQHF.

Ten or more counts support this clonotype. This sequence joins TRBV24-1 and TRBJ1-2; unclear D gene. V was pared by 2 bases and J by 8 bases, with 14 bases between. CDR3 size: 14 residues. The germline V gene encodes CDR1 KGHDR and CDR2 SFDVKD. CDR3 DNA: TGTGCCACCAGTGATTGGAGGAAGGTCGACGGCTACACCTTC. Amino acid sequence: CATSDWRKVDGYTF.

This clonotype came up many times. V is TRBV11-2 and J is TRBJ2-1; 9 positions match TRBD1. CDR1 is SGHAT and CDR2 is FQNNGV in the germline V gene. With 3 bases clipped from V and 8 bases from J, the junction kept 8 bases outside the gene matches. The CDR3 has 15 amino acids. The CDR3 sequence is CASSFRQGGFDEQFF. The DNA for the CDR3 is TGTGCCAGCAGCTTCCGACAGGGGGGTTTCGATGAGCAGTTCTTC.

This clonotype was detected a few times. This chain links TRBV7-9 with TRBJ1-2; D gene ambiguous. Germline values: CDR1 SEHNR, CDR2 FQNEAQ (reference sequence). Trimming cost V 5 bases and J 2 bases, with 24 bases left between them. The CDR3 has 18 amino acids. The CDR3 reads CASSPEVLRVGLNYGYTF. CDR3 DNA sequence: TGTGCCAGCAGCCCGGAGGTTTTGAGGGTAGGGCTCAACTATGGCTACACCTTC. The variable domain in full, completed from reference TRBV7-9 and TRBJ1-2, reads DTGVSQNPRHKITKRGQNVTFRCDPISEHNRLYWYRQTLGQGPEFLTYFQNEAQLEKSRLLSDRFSAERPKGSFSTLEIQRTEQGDSAMYLCASSPEVLRVGLNYGYTFGSGTRLTVV.

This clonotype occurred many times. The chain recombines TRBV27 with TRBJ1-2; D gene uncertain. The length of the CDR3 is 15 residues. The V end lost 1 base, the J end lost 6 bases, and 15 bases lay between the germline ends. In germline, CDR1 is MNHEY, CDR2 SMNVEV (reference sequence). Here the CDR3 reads CASSLWGPGADGYTF. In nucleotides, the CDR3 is TGTGCCAGCAGTTTATGGGGTCCCGGCGCTGATGGCTACACCTTC.

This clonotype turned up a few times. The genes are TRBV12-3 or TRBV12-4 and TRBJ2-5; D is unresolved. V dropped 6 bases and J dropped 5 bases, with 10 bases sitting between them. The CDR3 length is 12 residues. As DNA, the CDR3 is TGTGCCAGCAGCCTTAGCCTTGAGACCCAGTACTTC. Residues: CASSLSLETQYF.

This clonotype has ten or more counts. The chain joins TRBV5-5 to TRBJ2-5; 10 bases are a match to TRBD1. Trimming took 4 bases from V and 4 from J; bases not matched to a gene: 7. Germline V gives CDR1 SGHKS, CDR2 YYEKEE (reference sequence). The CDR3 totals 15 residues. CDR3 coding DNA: TGTGCCAGCAGCCGAGGACAGGGGGGACTAGAGACCCAGTACTTC. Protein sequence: CASSRGQGGLETQYF.

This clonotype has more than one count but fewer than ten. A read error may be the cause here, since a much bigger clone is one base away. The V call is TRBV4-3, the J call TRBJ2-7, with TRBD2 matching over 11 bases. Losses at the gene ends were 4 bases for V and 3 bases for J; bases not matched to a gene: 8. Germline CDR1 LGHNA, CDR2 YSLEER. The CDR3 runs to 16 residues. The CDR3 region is CASSLGGTSGSYEQYF. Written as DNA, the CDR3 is TGCGCCAGCAGCCTAGGAGGAACTAGCGGGAGCTACGAGCAGTACTTC.

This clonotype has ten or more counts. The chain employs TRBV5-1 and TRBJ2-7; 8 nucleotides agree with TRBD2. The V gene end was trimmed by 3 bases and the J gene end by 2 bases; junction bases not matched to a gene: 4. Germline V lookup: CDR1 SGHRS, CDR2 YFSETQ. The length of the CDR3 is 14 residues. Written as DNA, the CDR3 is TGCGCCAGCAGCTCGTCTAGCGGGCCCTACGAGCAGTACTTC. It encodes CASSSSSGPYEQYF. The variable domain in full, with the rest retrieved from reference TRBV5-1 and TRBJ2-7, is KAGVTQTPRYLIKTRGQQVTLSCSPISGHRSVSWYQQTPGQGLQFLFEYFSETQRNKGNFPGRFSGRQFSNSRSEMNVSTLELGDSALYLCASSSSSGPYEQYFGPGTRLTVT.

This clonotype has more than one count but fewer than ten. As DNA, the CDR3 is TGTGCCAGCAGTTATACGGGGCCCCAAAACATTCAGTACTTC. Its translation: CASSYTGPQNIQYF. The J gene is TRBJ2-4, the V gene TRBV6-5; D is perhaps TRBD1 or TRBD2 (5 bases each). CDR1 and CDR2 from the germline V gene are MNHEY and SVGAGI. This CDR3 is built from 14 residues. Between the trimmed V and J ends, which lost 3 bases and 5 bases, there was a span of 11 bases.